One and the same sample provided the 3 T cell receptor beta chains below, sequenced in a study of cytomegalovirus exposure and HLA in healthy donors. PCR primers comprised 60 Vbeta and 13 Jbeta primers. Using immunoSEQ multiplex PCR, the repertoire was profiled, and TCRdb retains in-frame clones only, with some absent. This sample has over 100,000 clones; over 60% occur once, and the top ten carry less than 2%. The sequencing input was PBMCs. These receptors all stem from a female donor in good health and CMV-seropositive.

J is TRBJ2-7 and V is TRBV5-4, with D perhaps TRBD2 (5 bases). Trimming shortened V by 3 bases and J by 1 base, and 11 bases separated the two germline ends. Germline CDR1 reads SGHNT; CDR2 reads YYREEE (reference sequence). This CDR3 spans 14 amino acids. DNA of the CDR3: TGTGCCAGCAGCTCGACCCGGGGTTCCTACGAGCAGTACTTC. It translates to CASSSTRGSYEQYF.

Only a few counts were recorded for this clone. The chain is built from TRBV7-6 and TRBJ2-5; 9 nucleotides line up with TRBD1. After removal of 5 bases from V and 5 bases from J, the junction contained 9 bases not matched to a gene. This CDR3 has 15 residues. Per germline, CDR1 SGHVS and CDR2 FNYEAQ. CDR3 nucleotides: TGTGCCAGCAGCCGTAGGGGGGACAGGGTTGAGACCCAGTACTTC. This translates into CASSRRGDRVETQYF. Looking up the rest from reference TRBV7-6 and TRBJ2-5 gives the full variable domain: GAGVSQSPRYKVTKRGQDVALRCDPISGHVSLYWYRQALGQGPEFLTYFNYEAQQDKSGLPNDRFSAERPEGSISTLTIQRTEQRDSAMYRCASSRRGDRVETQYFGPGTRLLVL.

On this clone itself: Other DNA sequences in this specimen translate into the identical CDR3. The chain is built from TRBV28 and TRBJ1-2; 7 bases are a match to TRBD1. V lost 6 bases, J lost 8 bases, and 12 bases stayed unmatched. The CDR3 covers 14 residues. The germline V gene has CDR1 MDHEN and CDR2 SYDVKM. The CDR3 loop is CASRSTGVVGGYTF. CDR3 sequence (DNA): TGTGCCAGCAGATCAACAGGGGTTGTGGGGGGCTACACCTTC.